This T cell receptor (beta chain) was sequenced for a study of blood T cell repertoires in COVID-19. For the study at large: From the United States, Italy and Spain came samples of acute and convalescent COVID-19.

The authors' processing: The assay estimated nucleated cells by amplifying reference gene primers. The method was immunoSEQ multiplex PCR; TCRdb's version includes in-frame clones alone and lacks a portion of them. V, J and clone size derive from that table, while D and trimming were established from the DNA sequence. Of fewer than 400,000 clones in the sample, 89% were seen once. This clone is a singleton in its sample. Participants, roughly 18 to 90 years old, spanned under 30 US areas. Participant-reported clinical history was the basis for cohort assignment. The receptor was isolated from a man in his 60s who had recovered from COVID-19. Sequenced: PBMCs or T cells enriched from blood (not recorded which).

The CDR3 bases are TGTGCCAGCAGCTTGGACGGGACAGGGGGCGCGAGGTCACCCCTCCACTTT. Translation gives CASSLDGTGGARSPLHF. V gene TRBV5-4 combines with J gene TRBJ1-6; 12 bases are shared with TRBD1. Germline V lookup: CDR1 SGHNT, CDR2 YYREEE (reference sequence). The CDR3 length is 17 residues. V dropped 0 bases and J dropped 10; count of bases not matched to a gene: 8.